A selection of T cell receptor beta chains follows, all from one sample in a study of monozygotic twins with cystic fibrosis. Clones were sequenced by immunoSEQ multiplex PCR, and TCRdb holds only the in-frame ones, with some missing. Altogether some 10,000 clones are present, 98% being singletons, with the ten largest covering around 0.24%. Sequencing was done on a sample of blood. The receptors here all came from a girl aged 2 to 10 with cystic fibrosis. Both conserved end residues are trimmed from each CDR3. The order of the fields is J gene, V gene, CDR3 protein.

TRBJ1-1 TRBV5-6 ASSLGRQVGAF
TRBJ1-1 TRBV5-6 ASSLDWGNTEAF
TRBJ2-7 TRBV18 ASSPRRLKVDEQY
TRBJ2-7 TRBV7-9 ASSLAEATYEQY
TRBJ2-3 TRBV28 ASRGGQGYTDTQY
TRBJ2-1 TRBV29-1 SVDSIAGAYNEQF
TRBJ2-7 TRBV19 ASTAGPVGTYEQY
TRBJ1-1 TRBV5-4 ASSLAGGATEAF
TRBJ2-2 TRBV7-8 ASSLGISRYTGELF
TRBJ1-2 TRBV9 ASSVAGGGDDRGYT
TRBJ1-1 TRBV7-2 ASSLEQLNTEAF
TRBJ1-5 TRBV7-8 ASSSRTGSGNQPQH
TRBJ2-1 TRBV7-6 ASSLASLAGVPTYNEQF
TRBJ2-5 TRBV29-1 SVAPGTGVGETQY
TRBJ1-5 TRBV6-5 ASRPGTGNQPQH
TRBJ1-3 TRBV2 ASRAGGSGNTIY
TRBJ2-7 TRBV5-7 ASSTPRFEQY
TRBJ1-2 TRBV14 ASSQDFGSISGGNFYGYT
TRBJ2-1 TRBV7-9 ASSLGRARYNEQF
TRBJ2-6 TRBV27 ASSLHRGLSGANVLT
TRBJ1-1 TRBV10-2 ASMGGPRRWAF
TRBJ1-3 TRBV4-2 ASSQENYGQGTPETSGNTIY
TRBJ2-5 TRBV27 ASSSLGGPKETQY
TRBJ1-2 TRBV6-5 ASSEQEFYGYT
TRBJ2-7 TRBV2 ASSDPEKYGQY
TRBJ1-1 TRBV7-8 ASSYGGDGDTEAF
TRBJ1-5 TRBV10-2 ASSLQGPNQPQH
TRBJ1-5 TRBV4-1 ASSQDSNQPQH
TRBJ2-7 TRBV27 ASAESGLASTYEQY
TRBJ2-2 TRBV7-9 ASSPPTGPTGELF
TRBJ2-1 TRBV4-1 ASSQDGVNSGIYNEQF
TRBJ2-7 TRBV27 ASSYRLAGGPYEQY
TRBJ2-1 TRBV27 ASSSDRVTYNEQF
TRBJ2-7 TRBV19 ASSPGTGYEQY